Presented here are 27 T cell receptor beta chains from one specimen sequenced in a study of CD8 T cells in Susac syndrome (dated by TCRdb to between 2017 and 2020). The library was made by the immunoSEQ multiplex PCR assay. RNA was extracted using the RNeasy kit, and about 0.45 to 1 ug of the RNA was reverse transcribed with random hexamers. TCRdb redid the processing of the public reads, applying fastp at Q25 and MiXCR, and retained in-frame beta chains. Here each entry gathers all rows of one CDR3 protein and keeps the most common genes and DNA. This sample has approximately 74,000 distinct CDR3 sequences in its table, and around 93% of those were observed once. Of the sample, around 0.48% is held by the ten largest clones. Sequencing was done on a sample of CD4+ T cells from PBMCs. Receptors originate from a human donor with Susac syndrome.

This clonotype was observed a few times. V usage is TRBV29-1 and J usage is TRBJ2-3; 13 bases map to TRBD2. The CDR3 runs to 15 residues. V lost 5 bases, J lost 4 bases, and 6 bases stayed unmatched. The germline V gene encodes CDR1 SQVTM and CDR2 ANQGSEA. CDR3: CSVIWTSGGPDTQYF. The DNA of the CDR3 is TGCAGCGTTATCTGGACTAGCGGGGGCCCAGATACGCAGTATTTT.

The genes are TRBV5-1 and TRBJ1-2; D ambiguous. The germline V gene encodes CDR1 SGHRS and CDR2 YFSETQ. CDR3 length: 14 residues. V lost 4 bases and J lost 4, with 14 bases in between. The CDR3 reads CASSLTTVSYGYTF. CDR3 DNA sequence: TGCGCCAGCAGCCTCACGACGGTCTCCTATGGCTACACCTTC.

This rearrangement joins TRBV12-3 or TRBV12-4 to TRBJ2-1; TRBD2 is a possible D gene (7 bases). The CDR3 totals 15 residues. V was cut by 3 bases and J by 7 bases, with 16 bases left in between. CDR3 residues: CASSFGWGGLNEQFF. The CDR3 DNA reads as TGTGCCAGCAGTTTTGGGTGGGGGGGCCTTAATGAGCAGTTCTTC.

The chain combines TRBV30 with TRBJ1-5; D uncertain. CDR1 GTSNPN and CDR2 SVGIG come from the germline V gene (reference sequence). V was pared by 1 base and J by 4 bases, with 8 bases between. CDR3 length: 13 amino acids. The CDR3 coding sequence is TGTGCCTGGAGTGGGAATTGGAATCAGCCCCAGCATTTT. Encoded protein: CAWSGNWNQPQHF. Looking up the rest from reference TRBV30 and TRBJ1-5 gives the full variable domain: SQTIHQWPATLVQPVGSPLSLECTVEGTSNPNLYWYRQAAGRGLQLLFYSVGIGQISSEVPQNLSASRPQDRQFILSSKKLLLSDSGFYLCAWSGNWNQPQHFGDGTRLSIL.

The chain couples TRBV19 to TRBJ2-2; the D is unclear. Germline CDR1 is LNHDA and CDR2 is SQIVND (reference sequence). Trimming removed 7 bases from V and 3 bases from J, with 15 bases in between. The CDR3 totals 15 residues. CDR3 coding DNA: TGTGCCAGTATGGAGCCCTTCCGCGACACCGGGGAGCTGTTTTTT. It translates to CASMEPFRDTGELFF.

The CDR3 here is CASSFSATLPGYTF. In DNA form, the CDR3 reads TGTGCCAGCAGTTTCTCGGCCACGCTACCTGGCTACACCTTC. The V gene is TRBV28, the J gene TRBJ1-2; unclear D gene. The V end was cut by 3 bases, the J end by 7 bases, with 15 bases between. CDR1 and CDR2 (germline): MDHEN, SYDVKM. CDR3 length: 14 residues.

This chain uses TRBV7-2 with TRBJ2-1, with 8 bases aligning to TRBD2. Germline V gene sequence: CDR1 SGHTA, CDR2 FQGNSA. The CDR3 is 15 residues long. V shed 3 bases and J 3 bases; nucleotides not matched to a gene: 4. The CDR3 region is CASSLLAGRYNEQFF. CDR3 nucleotide sequence: TGTGCCAGCAGCTTGTTAGCGGGGCGCTACAATGAGCAGTTCTTC. Combining the CDR3 with reference TRBV7-2 and TRBJ2-1 gives the whole variable domain GAGVSQSPSNKVTEKGKDVELRCDPISGHTALYWYRQSLGQGLEFLIYFQGNSAPDKSGLPSDRFSAERTGGSVSTLTIQRTQQEDSAVYLCASSLLAGRYNEQFFGPGTRLTVL.

This rearrangement joins TRBV7-9 to TRBJ1-2; D not resolved. CDR3 length: 13 amino acids. Per the germline V gene, CDR1 is SEHNR and CDR2 is FQNEAQ (reference sequence). V lost 2 bases to trimming and J lost 9 bases, with 13 bases between them. CDR3 sequence (DNA): TGTGCCAGCAGCTTACCTACTTCCGCCCGCTACACCTTC. Its translation is CASSLPTSARYTF.

V and J are TRBV19 and TRBJ1-5; D not resolved. The CDR3 spans 14 residues. Between the trimmed V and J ends, which lost 9 bases and 4 bases, there was a span of 16 bases. In germline, CDR1 is LNHDA, CDR2 SQIVND (reference sequence). This CDR3 is CASNPRTGNQPQHF. In nucleotides, the CDR3 is TGTGCCAGCAACCCCCGGACGGGTAATCAGCCCCAGCATTTT. Based on the CDR3 plus reference TRBV19 and TRBJ1-5, the full variable domain is DGGITQSPKYLFRKEGQNVTLSCEQNLNHDAMYWYRQDPGQGLRLIYYSQIVNDFQKGDIAEGYSVSREKKESFPLTVTSAQKNPTAFYLCASNPRTGNQPQHFGDGTRLSIL.

This clonotype was seen once. V and J are TRBV7-6 and TRBJ2-5; D is unresolved. The CDR3 sequence is 15 residues long. Germline-derived CDR1 and CDR2 are SGHVS and FNYEAQ. Trimming cost V 5 bases and J 2 bases, with 15 bases left between them. The CDR3 is CASSPLTRLQETQYF. In nucleotides, the CDR3 is TGTGCCAGCAGCCCACTGACACGGCTTCAAGAGACCCAGTACTTC. Drawing the rest from reference TRBV7-6 and TRBJ2-5, the complete variable domain is GAGVSQSPRYKVTKRGQDVALRCDPISGHVSLYWYRQALGQGPEFLTYFNYEAQQDKSGLPNDRFSAERPEGSISTLTIQRTEQRDSAMYRCASSPLTRLQETQYFGPGTRLLVL.

The chain is built from TRBV25-1 and TRBJ2-7, with D unclear. V was shortened by 3 bases and J by 0 bases, with 6 bases between the two germline ends. Germline CDR1 MGHDK, CDR2 SYGVNS. This CDR3 has 13 residues. CDR3 in amino acids: CASSDNPSYEQYF. As DNA, the CDR3 is TGTGCCAGCAGTGATAATCCCTCCTACGAGCAGTACTTC.

The chain recombines TRBV4-2 with TRBJ2-2; no firm D call. Trimming took 1 base from V and 3 from J, leaving 9 bases between them. Germline CDR1 LGHNA, CDR2 YNFKEQ. This CDR3 has 15 residues. The CDR3 here is CASSQVTSDTGELFF. CDR3 nucleotides: TGTGCCAGCAGCCAAGTGACCTCGGACACCGGGGAGCTGTTTTTT.

V is TRBV10-3 and J is TRBJ2-2; 7 bases match TRBD2. Germline-derived CDR1 and CDR2 are ENHRY and SYGVKD. The CDR3 extends over 14 amino acids. J was trimmed by 2 bases and V by 5 bases; bases with no gene match: 2. The CDR3 DNA reads TGTGCCATCAGTTCTAGCGGCAACACCGGGGAGCTGTTTTTT. This sequence encodes CAISSSGNTGELFF.

V and J are TRBV9 and TRBJ1-5; TRBD1 matches 7 bases. Germline values: CDR1 SGDLS, CDR2 YYNGEE. J lost 5 bases, V lost 2 bases, and 4 bases had no gene match. The CDR3 has 14 residues. The CDR3 sequence: CASSVGDRYQPQHF. The CDR3 nucleotides read TGTGCCAGCAGCGTCGGGGACAGATATCAGCCCCAGCATTTT. Full variable domain (missing parts from reference TRBV9 and TRBJ1-5): DSGVTQTPKHLITATGQRVTLRCSPRSGDLSVYWYQQSLDQGLQFLIQYYNGEERAKGNILERFSAQQFPDLHSELNLSSLELGDSALYFCASSVGDRYQPQHFGDGTRLSIL.

The sample holds one count of this clonotype. The chain carries TRBV6-2 or TRBV6-3 and TRBJ2-1; 8 nucleotides match TRBD2. Unmatched junction bases numbered 9, after V lost 7 bases and J lost 7 bases. In germline, CDR1 is MNHEY, CDR2 SVGEGT. The CDR3 has 14 amino acids. In DNA form, the CDR3 reads TGTGCCAGCACCTATGGGACTAGTGAGAATGAGCAGTTCTTC. Translation: CASTYGTSENEQFF.

This rearrangement joins TRBV2 to TRBJ1-2; TRBD1 is a possible D gene (5 bases). Trimming took 10 bases from V and 5 from J, leaving 20 bases between them. CDR1 and CDR2 from the germline V gene are SNHLY and FYNNEI. The CDR3 spans 14 residues. The CDR3 here is CATHRSYLHYGYTF. The CDR3 DNA reads as TGTGCCACCCACAGGTCCTACTTACATTATGGCTACACCTTC.

The CDR3 is CASSSLNSNNSPLHF. The CDR3 DNA sequence: TGTGCCAGCAGCTCCCTGAATTCTAATAATTCACCCCTCCACTTT. The chain recombines TRBV7-2 with TRBJ1-6, with D uncertain. Germline V lookup: CDR1 SGHTA, CDR2 FQGNSA. The CDR3 contains 15 residues. The ends were cut back, 4 bases at V and 5 bases at J, with 12 bases in the middle. Drawing the rest from reference TRBV7-2 and TRBJ1-6, the complete variable domain is GAGVSQSPSNKVTEKGKDVELRCDPISGHTALYWYRQSLGQGLEFLIYFQGNSAPDKSGLPSDRFSAERTGGSVSTLTIQRTQQEDSAVYLCASSSLNSNNSPLHFGNGTRLTVT.

The chain couples TRBV2 to TRBJ1-5; D remains unclear. Germline V gene lookup returns CDR1 SNHLY and CDR2 FYNNEI. The CDR3 sequence is 13 residues long. V lost 6 bases and J lost 3, with 9 bases in between. CDR3 DNA: TGTGCCAGCAGCGCCCAGAACAATCAGCCCCAGCATTTT. As protein: CASSAQNNQPQHF. The complete variable domain, with remaining parts taken from reference TRBV2 and TRBJ1-5, reads EPEVTQTPSHQVTQMGQEVILRCVPISNHLYFYWYRQILGQKVEFLVSFYNNEISEKSEIFDDQFSVERPDGSNFTLKIRSTKLEDSAMYFCASSAQNNQPQHFGDGTRLSIL.

This rearrangement joins TRBV29-1 to TRBJ2-2, with unresolved D. The germline V gene has CDR1 SQVTM and CDR2 ANQGSEA. The CDR3 length is 13 residues. Trimming took off 7 bases at V and 2 bases at J, with 11 bases between the two ends. For the CDR3, the DNA is TGCAGCGCCCTCCACCTTAACACCGGGGAGCTGTTTTTT. Its protein product is CSALHLNTGELFF.

The V gene is TRBV5-1, the J gene TRBJ1-1; 7 nucleotides align to TRBD1. Germline V gene sequence: CDR1 SGHRS, CDR2 YFSETQ. The CDR3 extends over 14 amino acids. Losses at the gene ends were 4 bases for V and 9 bases for J; bases not matched to a gene: 12. In DNA, the CDR3 is TGCGCCAGCAGCGAAATCGCACAGGGGAAAAAAGCTTTCTTT. Protein sequence: CASSEIAQGKKAFF. The variable domain in full, completed from reference TRBV5-1 and TRBJ1-1, reads KAGVTQTPRYLIKTRGQQVTLSCSPISGHRSVSWYQQTPGQGLQFLFEYFSETQRNKGNFPGRFSGRQFSNSRSEMNVSTLELGDSALYLCASSEIAQGKKAFFGQGTRLTVV.

The chain recombines TRBV7-2 with TRBJ2-7; the match to TRBD2 covers 7 bases. The CDR3 has 13 residues. Germline V gene lookup returns CDR1 SGHTA and CDR2 FQGNSA. V lost 4 bases, J lost 4 bases, and 4 bases stayed unmatched. This CDR3 is CASSYGGIYEQYF. CDR3 in DNA: TGTGCCAGCAGCTACGGGGGGATTTACGAGCAGTACTTC.

The gene calls are TRBV18 and TRBJ2-2; unclear D gene. The CDR3 runs to 15 residues. V lost 3 bases and J 2 bases, leaving 10 bases between the germline ends. The germline gives CDR1 KGHSH, CDR2 LQKENI. This chain's CDR3 is CASSPAATNTGELFF. The DNA for the CDR3 is TGTGCCAGCTCACCGGCCGCAACAAACACCGGGGAGCTGTTTTTT.

This chain connects TRBV13 to TRBJ2-7; no definite D call. Germline V gene sequence: CDR1 PRHDT, CDR2 FYEKMQ (reference sequence). Trimming took off 5 bases at V and 3 bases at J, with 17 bases between the two ends. The CDR3 runs to 15 residues. As DNA, the CDR3 is TGTGCCAGCAGCCCCCCTCTGGTGGGGAACTACGAGCAGTACTTC. Translation gives CASSPPLVGNYEQYF. The whole variable domain, remainder taken from reference TRBV13 and TRBJ2-7, is AAGVIQSPRHLIKEKRETATLKCYPIPRHDTVYWYQQGPGQDPQFLISFYEKMQSDKGSIPDRFSAQQFSDYHSELNMSSLELGDSALYFCASSPPLVGNYEQYFGPGTRLTVT.

This chain uses TRBV5-1 with TRBJ2-1; 8 nucleotides agree with TRBD2. In germline, CDR1 is SGHRS, CDR2 YFSETQ. The CDR3 consists of 16 residues. The J segment lost 7 bases and the V segment lost 1 base, leaving 10 bases of the junction unmatched. The CDR3 bases are TGCGCCAGCAGCTTGTTCGGGAGCGGGGGAGGTAATGAGCAGTTCTTC. As protein: CASSLFGSGGGNEQFF.

CDR3 nucleotides: TGTGCCAGCAGCTTGCATCCGGCTAACTATGGCTACACCTTC. It is translated as CASSLHPANYGYTF. The chain uses TRBV5-4 and TRBJ1-2, with D uncertain. This CDR3 comprises 14 residues. From germline, CDR1 is SGHNT and CDR2 YYREEE (reference sequence). Trimming pared 1 base from V and 0 bases from J, leaving 7 bases between.

This clonotype was seen only a few times. The DNA for the CDR3 is TGTGCCAGCACTCGGGGACAGTCTGTCGTCCTGACTTTC. It specifies CASTRGQSVVLTF. The chain couples TRBV3-1 to TRBJ2-6, with 7 bases that match TRBD1. The J segment lost 12 bases and the V segment lost 7 bases, leaving 9 bases of the junction unmatched. The CDR3 is 13 amino acids. Germline V lookup: CDR1 LGHDT, CDR2 YNNKEL (reference sequence).

The chain is built from TRBV20-1 and TRBJ2-3, with 8 positions matching TRBD2. Trimming removed 3 bases from V and 0 bases from J; junction bases left unmatched: 5. CDR3 size: 15 residues. Germline CDR1 DFQATT, CDR2 SNEGSKA (reference sequence). The CDR3 loop is CSARNSGTSTDTQYF. The DNA of the CDR3 is TGCAGTGCTAGGAATAGCGGGACTAGCACAGATACGCAGTATTTT.